The next 20 T cell receptor beta chains were all read from a single sample in a study of graft-versus-host responses after intestinal transplantation (dated by TCRdb to about 2021). To prepare the library, the immunoSEQ multiplex PCR assay was applied. The source is immuneACCESS, and TCRdb retained only in-frame sequences with V and J called. Part of the clones is not carried over; for the studies checked, unresolved V genes explain less than half of this, and the remainder is unexplained. The sample table shows around 13,000 clones, and around 74% are seen once. Under 9% of the sample is in the top ten clones. To isolate intraepithelial and lamina propria lymphocytes from graft specimens, dithiothreitol, EDTA incubations and collagenase D digestion were used. Sample: ileum tissue, taken 16 days after intestinal transplant. The receptors were sampled from a human patient who received an intestinal transplant, so some T cells may come from the graft donor.

V is TRBV27 and J is TRBJ1-3; D ambiguous. Trimming shortened V by 5 bases and J by 0 bases, and 17 bases separated the two germline ends. CDR1 is MNHEY, CDR2 SMNVEV, per germline (reference sequence). CDR3 length: 17 amino acids. CDR3 coding DNA: TGTGCCAGCAGTCCCTCCTGGGAGGAGAGCTCTGGAAACACCATATATTTT. Translation gives CASSPSWEESSGNTIYF.

The J gene is TRBJ2-3, the V gene TRBV5-1, with 10 bases aligning to TRBD2. The germline gives CDR1 SGHRS, CDR2 YFSETQ. V gave up 4 bases and J gave up 2 bases; unmatched junction bases: 4. The CDR3 loop spans 15 amino acids. CDR3 in amino acids: CASSQGLADTDTQYF. Here the CDR3 DNA reads TGCGCCAGCAGCCAAGGACTAGCGGACACAGATACGCAGTATTTT.

The chain carries TRBV7-9 and TRBJ2-1, with 8 bases that match TRBD2. The trim removed 0 bases at V and 4 bases at J, leaving 5 bases unmatched. CDR3 length equals 16 residues. CDR1 and CDR2 (germline): SEHNR, FQNEAQ (reference sequence). This chain's CDR3 is CASSLASGGPYNEQFF. CDR3 nucleotide sequence: TGTGCCAGCAGCTTAGCTTCGGGAGGGCCTTACAATGAGCAGTTCTTC.

The chain couples TRBV6-1 to TRBJ1-1; 7 bases line up with TRBD1. The junction had 6 bases not matched to a gene; V was cut back by 5 bases and J by 3 bases. In germline, CDR1 is MNHNS, CDR2 SASEGT. This CDR3 comprises 14 residues. CDR3 loop: CASSRQGLYTEAFF. In DNA form, the CDR3 reads TGTGCCAGCAGTCGACAGGGATTGTACACTGAAGCTTTCTTT.

The V call is TRBV25-1, the J call TRBJ1-2; 9 bases match TRBD1. This CDR3 region has 15 residues. V lost 1 base to trimming and J lost 6 bases; unmatched junction nucleotides: 6. CDR1 and CDR2 from the germline V gene are MGHDK and SYGVNS. The CDR3 DNA follows: TGTGCCAGCAGTGAATCTAGGGACAGGGAAAATGGCTACACCTTC. It specifies CASSESRDRENGYTF.

This sequence joins TRBV4-3 and TRBJ1-2; a weak D match, TRBD1 (6 bases). CDR3 length equals 15 residues. CDR1 LGHNA and CDR2 YSLEER come from the germline V gene. Trimming stripped 4 bases from V and 5 bases from J, with 17 bases between. In DNA form, the CDR3 reads TGCGCCAGCAGCCCCGAACATGACAGGATTTATGGCTACACCTTC. It yields the protein CASSPEHDRIYGYTF.

This sequence joins TRBV2 and TRBJ2-7, with 8 positions matching TRBD1. Germline CDR1 SNHLY, CDR2 FYNNEI. The CDR3 is 15 residues long. Losses at the gene ends were 7 bases for V and 0 bases for J; bases not matched to a gene: 8. The CDR3 spells CASISSGQVSYEQYF. The DNA for the CDR3 is TGTGCCAGCATTAGCTCGGGACAGGTCTCCTACGAGCAGTACTTC. Supplemented by reference TRBV2 and TRBJ2-7, the full variable domain reads EPEVTQTPSHQVTQMGQEVILRCVPISNHLYFYWYRQILGQKVEFLVSFYNNEISEKSEIFDDQFSVERPDGSNFTLKIRSTKLEDSAMYFCASISSGQVSYEQYFGPGTRLTVT.

This clone was counted once. This chain joins TRBV30 and TRBJ2-7; D is perhaps TRBD1 (6 bases). The V end lost 3 bases, the J end lost 5 bases, and 14 bases lay between the germline ends. Germline lookup yields CDR1 GTSNPN and CDR2 SVGIG (reference sequence). CDR3 size: 13 residues. The CDR3 bases are TGTGCCTGGAGCCCGGGACATAGAAACGAGCAGTACTTC. Translation: CAWSPGHRNEQYF.

In its sample, this clone was seen a few times. The rearrangement uses TRBV9 and TRBJ1-2; TRBD1 is a possible D gene (6 bases). V was clipped by 6 bases and J by 4 bases, with 16 bases between them. The germline gives CDR1 SGDLS, CDR2 YYNGEE. CDR3 length equals 14 residues. Here the CDR3 DNA reads TGTGCCAGCAACCTACCAGGGGAGGGCTATGGCTACACCTTC. It specifies CASNLPGEGYGYTF.

The CDR3 region is CASSESGGPQHF. CDR3 DNA sequence: TGCGCCAGCAGTGAGTCAGGCGGGCCCCAGCATTTT. This rearrangement joins TRBV10-2 to TRBJ1-5; D remains ambiguous. Germline CDR1 WSHSY, CDR2 SAAADI. V lost 0 bases, J lost 9 bases, and 6 bases lay in between. This CDR3 has 12 residues.

The chain is built from TRBV14 and TRBJ2-1, with 12 nucleotides matching TRBD2. The germline V gene encodes CDR1 SGHDN and CDR2 FVKESK. V was pared by 0 bases and J by 3 bases, with 9 bases of the junction left unmatched. CDR3 length: 19 amino acids. The CDR3 loop reads CASSQDFRLAGEVYNEQFF. CDR3 in DNA: TGTGCCAGCAGCCAAGATTTTAGACTAGCGGGAGAGGTCTACAATGAGCAGTTCTTC.

This chain joins TRBV7-6 and TRBJ2-5, with 7 bases lining up with TRBD1. Germline V lookup: CDR1 SGHVS, CDR2 FNYEAQ. This CDR3 spans 14 amino acids. Trimming at V came to 4 bases and at J to 3 bases, leaving 5 bases not matched to a gene. The CDR3 region is CASSSSGQKETQYF. CDR3 bases: TGTGCCAGCAGCTCATCGGGACAGAAAGAGACCCAGTACTTC.

The CDR3: CASSEVGSTYNEQFF. The CDR3 coding sequence is TGCGCCAGCAGTGAAGTCGGTTCTACCTACAATGAGCAGTTCTTC. The genes are TRBV10-1 and TRBJ2-1; D call uncertain. The germline gives CDR1 WNHNN, CDR2 SYGVQD (reference sequence). The CDR3 spans 15 residues. Trimming left V 3 bases short and J 2 bases short, with 11 bases between.

V gene TRBV14 combines with J gene TRBJ2-7, with 7 nucleotides matching TRBD1. V lost 4 bases, J lost 3 bases, and 3 bases stayed unmatched. This CDR3 has 13 amino acids. Germline V gene lookup returns CDR1 SGHDN and CDR2 FVKESK. In nucleotides, the CDR3 is TGTGCCAGCAGCCCCGGGACAGTCTACGAGCAGTACTTC. This encodes CASSPGTVYEQYF. The full variable domain, in which reference TRBV14 and TRBJ2-7 provide the parts outside the CDR3, is EAGVTQFPSHSVIEKGQTVTLRCDPISGHDNLYWYRRVMGKEIKFLLHFVKESKQDESGMPNNRFLAERTGGTYSTLKVQPAELEDSGVYFCASSPGTVYEQYFGPGTRLTVT.

The V gene is TRBV6-5, the J gene TRBJ2-1; maybe TRBD1 (6 bases). The germline V gene has CDR1 MNHEY and CDR2 SVGAGI. CDR3 length equals 15 residues. Trimming stripped 0 bases from V and 6 bases from J, with 12 bases between. CDR3 in DNA: TGTGCCAGCAGTTACTCCGCGACAGGCTCCAATGAGCAGTTCTTC. Encoded protein: CASSYSATGSNEQFF.

The chain uses TRBV11-2 and TRBJ1-2; D call uncertain. The CDR3 has 13 amino acids. Germline V gene data show CDR1 as SGHAT and CDR2 as FQNNGV. Trimming took 1 base from V and 8 from J, leaving 11 bases between them. The CDR3 coding sequence is TGTGCCAGCAGCTTAGGGCCGAACGGGGGCTACACCTTC. It specifies CASSLGPNGGYTF.

The gene calls are TRBV6-6 and TRBJ2-5, with D perhaps TRBD2 (6 bases). Between the trimmed V and J ends, which lost 6 bases and 10 bases, there was a span of 21 bases. CDR3 size: 14 residues. Per the germline V gene, CDR1 is MNHNY and CDR2 is SVGAGI (reference sequence). The CDR3 nucleotides are TGTGCCAGCAGCCCCGACGGGGCGTGGGGGGACCAGTACTTC. Protein: CASSPDGAWGDQYF.

This clone was counted only a few times. The genes are TRBV7-6 and TRBJ2-7; weak D call: TRBD2 (6 bases). Per germline, CDR1 SGHVS and CDR2 FNYEAQ. Trimming took off 0 bases at V and 6 bases at J, with 9 bases between the two ends. The CDR3 runs 13 residues. CDR3 amino acids: CASSLAPGSEQYF. CDR3 sequence (DNA): TGTGCCAGCAGCTTAGCCCCCGGGAGCGAGCAGTACTTC.

Concerning this clone: Different DNA sequences within this sample yield the same CDR3. The chain has TRBV29-1 and TRBJ2-3; D perhaps matches TRBD2 (6 bases). From germline, CDR1 is SQVTM and CDR2 ANQGSEA. V was pared by 5 bases and J by 2 bases, with 11 bases between. CDR3 length equals 13 residues. DNA for the CDR3: TGCAGCGTTACCCGGGACTCCACAGATACGCAGTATTTT. Protein: CSVTRDSTDTQYF.

V usage is TRBV10-3 and J usage is TRBJ2-3; 7 positions agree with TRBD2. With 4 bases clipped from V and 5 bases from J, the junction kept 6 bases outside the gene matches. The CDR3 loop spans 14 amino acids. Germline V CDR1 and CDR2: ENHRY, SYGVKD. The chain's CDR3 is CAISVGGGRDTQYF. For the CDR3, the DNA is TGTGCCATCAGTGTGGGGGGGGGTAGAGATACGCAGTATTTT.